This T cell receptor beta chain emerged from a study of T cell responses to AZD1222 COVID-19 vaccine. Clones were sequenced by immunoSEQ multiplex PCR, and TCRdb holds only the in-frame ones, with some missing. This repertoire shows some 94,000 clones, approximately 90% found once; its top ten account for 5.3%. This CDR3 contains 13 residues. V was clipped by 6 bases and J by 5 bases; unmatched bases: 4. CDR1 is MNHEY, CDR2 SVGAGI, per germline. The chain uses TRBV6-5 and TRBJ1-1; TRBD1 agrees at 9 bases. The material was peripheral blood, obtained 28 days after the second AZD1222 dose. The TCR was taken from an adult who received the AZD1222 COVID-19 vaccine. In DNA, the CDR3 is TGTGCCAGCAGGTACAGGGGGCGGACTGAAGCTTTCTTT. Its translation is CASRYRGRTEAFF.